A single sample is the source of the 27 T cell receptor beta chains below, sequenced in a study of blood T cell repertoires in COVID-19. Sequencing used immunoSEQ multiplex PCR; TCRdb keeps in-frame clones, though not all of them. The sample has roughly 200,000 clones; about 86% are singletons. Sequencing input: peripheral blood. Receptors originate from a man aged 45 to 65 with active or convalescent COVID-19.

The rearrangement joins TRBV27 to TRBJ2-1; 12 bases agree with TRBD2. Germline CDR1 is MNHEY and CDR2 is SMNVEV (reference sequence). V lost 4 bases, J lost 4 bases, and 5 bases stayed unmatched. CDR3 size: 16 residues. This chain's CDR3 is CASSSPSGGAYNEQFF. The CDR3 DNA is TGTGCCAGCAGTTCGCCTAGCGGGGGGGCATACAATGAGCAGTTCTTC.

This chain's CDR3 is CASSLDLGRHEQYF. The CDR3, as DNA: TGTGCCAGCAGCTTAGACCTGGGGAGGCACGAGCAGTACTTC. The V call is TRBV7-2, the J call TRBJ2-7; D might be TRBD2 (6 bases). Germline CDR1 and CDR2: SGHTA and FQGNSA. Trimming removed 1 base from V and 5 bases from J, with 12 bases in between. This CDR3 is 14 amino acids long. The variable domain in full, completed from reference TRBV7-2 and TRBJ2-7, reads GAGVSQSPSNKVTEKGKDVELRCDPISGHTALYWYRQSLGQGLEFLIYFQGNSAPDKSGLPSDRFSAERTGGSVSTLTIQRTQQEDSAVYLCASSLDLGRHEQYFGPGTRLTVT.

The genes are TRBV7-2 and TRBJ2-1, with 11 nucleotides matching TRBD2. The germline V gene encodes CDR1 SGHTA and CDR2 FQGNSA. The CDR3 extends over 16 amino acids. With V trimmed by 5 bases and J by 4 bases, 7 bases remained unmatched. DNA for the CDR3: TGTGCCAGCAGCCCCAAGGCTAGCGGGGGGTACAATGAGCAGTTCTTC. Translating it yields CASSPKASGGYNEQFF.

The chain links TRBV12-3 or TRBV12-4 to TRBJ2-5; D not certain. This CDR3 region has 12 residues. V lost 6 bases, J lost 3 bases, and 8 bases lay in between. CDR3 protein: CASSSEKETQYF. The CDR3 DNA reads as TGTGCCAGCAGCTCCGAGAAAGAGACCCAGTACTTC.

This chain links TRBV24-1 with TRBJ2-3; 11 bases map to TRBD2. There are 18 residues in the CDR3. CDR1 is KGHDR and CDR2 is SFDVKD in the germline V gene. The V and J ends lost 4 bases and 3 bases, in that order; junction bases with no gene match: 11. The chain's CDR3 is CATSDPGVLAGATDTQYF. The CDR3 region has the DNA TGTGCCACCAGTGACCCTGGCGTACTAGCGGGAGCTACAGATACGCAGTATTTT.

In this sample, this clone turned up a few times. J is TRBJ2-7 and V is TRBV9, with 10 bases that match TRBD2. The length of the CDR3 is 16 residues. Germline CDR1 SGDLS, CDR2 YYNGEE. The junction had 3 bases not matched to a gene; V was cut back by 0 bases and J by 0 bases. The CDR3 nucleotides are TGTGCCAGCAGCGTAGGAAGCGGGGGGGACTCCTACGAGCAGTACTTC. Protein product: CASSVGSGGDSYEQYF.

The chain carries TRBV6-5 and TRBJ2-7, with 7 bases fitting TRBD2. CDR1 and CDR2 from the germline V gene are MNHEY and SVGAGI. The CDR3 extends over 14 amino acids. Germline trimming cut 2 bases from V and 2 bases from J; bases unmatched to any gene: 3. CDR3 loop: CASSYGGEPYEQYF. The CDR3 nucleotides read TGTGCCAGCAGTTACGGGGGGGAACCCTACGAGCAGTACTTC.

Here the CDR3 reads CASSQTGTGQEKLFF. The CDR3 DNA is TGTGCCAGCAGCCAAACCGGGACAGGGCAAGAAAAACTGTTTTTT. The chain has TRBV6-5 and TRBJ1-4; TRBD1 aligns across 9 bases. Germline values: CDR1 MNHEY, CDR2 SVGAGI. The CDR3 contains 15 residues. V was pared by 6 bases and J by 8 bases, with 10 bases of the junction left unmatched.

The chain links TRBV6-8 to TRBJ1-2, with 7 bases identical to TRBD1. Per germline, CDR1 MNHGY and CDR2 SAAAGT. The CDR3 is made up of 15 amino acids. J was trimmed by 2 bases and V by 6 bases; bases with no gene match: 9. The CDR3 region has the DNA TGTGCCAGCAGCCGCCCCGACAGGGAAAACTATGGCTACACCTTC. Translated, it gives CASSRPDRENYGYTF.

This chain joins TRBV28 and TRBJ1-5; 9 bases line up with TRBD1. The CDR3 length is 16 residues. Germline-derived CDR1 and CDR2 are MDHEN and SYDVKM. V lost 3 bases to trimming and J lost 6 bases; unmatched junction nucleotides: 9. CDR3 residues: CASSLNGQGLSQPQHF. CDR3 DNA sequence: TGTGCCAGCAGTTTGAATGGACAGGGGTTGAGTCAGCCCCAGCATTTT.

The V call is TRBV3-1 (or the pseudogene TRBV3-2), the J call TRBJ2-1, with a possible D match to TRBD1 (7 bases). Germline V gives CDR1 LGHDT, CDR2 YNNKEL (reference sequence). The CDR3 has 18 residues. Trimming left V 8 bases short and J 2 bases short, with 25 bases between. CDR3 nucleotides: TGTGCCAGCTCATCCAGGGGGGCCCGAGTGGGTACCTACAATGAGCAGTTCTTC. Amino acid sequence: CASSSRGARVGTYNEQFF.

The chain links TRBV27 to TRBJ1-1; D is uncertain. This CDR3 has 14 residues. The germline V gene has CDR1 MNHEY and CDR2 SMNVEV (reference sequence). V was clipped by 4 bases and J by 3 bases, with 12 bases between them. The CDR3: CASSSGLGYTEAFF. The CDR3 bases are TGTGCCAGCAGTTCCGGACTGGGGTACACTGAAGCTTTCTTT.

The V gene is TRBV6-6, the J gene TRBJ2-1, with D maybe TRBD2 (6 bases). V lost 6 bases and J lost 2, with 14 bases in between. This CDR3 has 15 amino acids. CDR1 is MNHNY and CDR2 is SVGAGI in the germline V gene (reference sequence). This CDR3 is CASRRDAGTYNEQFF. CDR3 DNA sequence: TGTGCCAGCAGGCGGGACGCAGGGACCTACAATGAGCAGTTCTTC.

V usage is TRBV27 and J usage is TRBJ2-7; 8 nucleotides match TRBD1. Germline loops: CDR1 MNHEY, CDR2 SMNVEV (reference sequence). There are 14 residues in the CDR3. V lost 2 bases to trimming and J lost 2 bases; unmatched junction nucleotides: 2. For the CDR3, the DNA is TGTGCCAGCAGTTTAGTACAGGGGGCCTACGAGCAGTACTTC. Its protein product is CASSLVQGAYEQYF.

The chain joins TRBV5-1 to TRBJ1-1; the D gene is possibly TRBD1 (5 bases). Germline values: CDR1 SGHRS, CDR2 YFSETQ. This CDR3 region has 15 residues. V lost 3 bases to trimming and J lost 3 bases, with 15 bases between them. The DNA for the CDR3 is TGCGCCAGCAGCTCCCGCCCCGGAGGGGACACTGAAGCTTTCTTT. Encoded protein: CASSSRPGGDTEAFF. The full variable domain, with the rest looked up from reference TRBV5-1 and TRBJ1-1, is KAGVTQTPRYLIKTRGQQVTLSCSPISGHRSVSWYQQTPGQGLQFLFEYFSETQRNKGNFPGRFSGRQFSNSRSEMNVSTLELGDSALYLCASSSRPGGDTEAFFGQGTRLTVV.

The genes are TRBV7-3 and TRBJ2-3, with D tentatively TRBD2 (7 bases). V lost 1 base, J lost 4 bases, and 15 bases lay in between. CDR1 SGHTA and CDR2 FQGTGA come from the germline V gene. This CDR3 contains 16 residues. The CDR3 spells CASSLRPGGRADTQYF. CDR3 coding DNA: TGTGCCAGCAGCTTAAGGCCCGGGGGGCGTGCAGATACGCAGTATTTT. The full variable domain, with the rest looked up from reference TRBV7-3 and TRBJ2-3, is GAGVSQTPSNKVTEKGKYVELRCDPISGHTALYWYRQSLGQGPEFLIYFQGTGAADDSGLPNDRFFAVRPEGSVSTLKIQRTERGDSAVYLCASSLRPGGRADTQYFGPGTRLTVL.

The chain employs TRBV19 and TRBJ2-5, with TRBD1 matching over 8 bases. The CDR3 has 13 residues. CDR1 and CDR2 (germline): LNHDA, SQIVND (reference sequence). The V segment lost 5 bases and the J segment 5 bases; nucleotides outside the gene matches: 4. The CDR3 is CASSLTGVETQYF. As DNA, the CDR3 is TGTGCCAGTAGTTTGACAGGGGTGGAGACCCAGTACTTC.

The chain couples TRBV7-9 to TRBJ2-5, with D possibly being TRBD2 (6 bases). Germline V gene lookup returns CDR1 SEHNR and CDR2 FQNEAQ (reference sequence). CDR3 length: 14 residues. V was trimmed by 0 bases and J by 4 bases, leaving 9 bases between them. The DNA for the CDR3 is TGTGCCAGCAGCTTAGCGGTGGGGGGAGAGACCCAGTACTTC. It encodes CASSLAVGGETQYF.

V gene TRBV9 combines with J gene TRBJ2-5, with D possibly matching TRBD2 (6 bases). Germline lookup yields CDR1 SGDLS and CDR2 YYNGEE. Trimming pared 0 bases from V and 5 bases from J, leaving 11 bases between. This CDR3 spans 14 amino acids. The DNA for the CDR3 is TGTGCCAGCAGCGTAGGGACCAGCGGGGAGACCCAGTACTTC. This codes for CASSVGTSGETQYF.

The chain links TRBV5-1 to TRBJ2-7; 9 bases align to TRBD1. The CDR3 is 15 amino acids. V gave up 0 bases and J gave up 2 bases; unmatched junction bases: 3. Germline assignment: CDR1 SGHRS and CDR2 YFSETQ. Here the CDR3 DNA reads TGCGCCAGCAGCTTGGGACAGGGGGTAACCTACGAGCAGTACTTC. Its protein is CASSLGQGVTYEQYF.

Only a few counts were recorded for this clone. The rearrangement joins TRBV11-3 to TRBJ2-1, with D unclear. CDR1 SGHNT and CDR2 YENEEA come from the germline V gene. V lost 1 base and J lost 7, with 11 bases in between. The CDR3 contains 14 residues. In DNA, the CDR3 is TGTGCCAGCAGCTTAGCTCCAGCTAGAAATGAGCAGTTCTTC. Protein product: CASSLAPARNEQFF.

The gene calls are TRBV4-2 and TRBJ2-7, with TRBD2 matching over 8 bases. Germline V CDR1 and CDR2: LGHNA, YNFKEQ. Trimming removed 3 bases from V and 3 bases from J; junction bases left unmatched: 1. This CDR3 has 13 amino acids. CDR3 sequence: CASSHGTSYEQYF. The CDR3 DNA follows: TGTGCCAGCAGCCACGGGACTAGCTACGAGCAGTACTTC.

This clone was counted once. This chain links TRBV5-1 with TRBJ2-3; D is unresolved. V was shortened by 0 bases and J by 3 bases, with 8 bases between the two germline ends. Germline-derived CDR1 and CDR2 are SGHRS and YFSETQ. CDR3 length: 14 amino acids. In nucleotides, the CDR3 is TGCGCCAGCAGCTTGGAACAAAGTACAGATACGCAGTATTTT. This encodes CASSLEQSTDTQYF.

The chain employs TRBV2 and TRBJ1-5; no clear D gene. Deletions cut 4 bases from V and 6 bases from J, with 16 bases between. CDR1 is SNHLY, CDR2 FYNNEI, per germline. The CDR3 contains 15 residues. The CDR3 DNA reads TGTGCCAGCAGTGGTGACCCTCCTGGGAGTCAGCCCCAGCATTTT. It is translated as CASSGDPPGSQPQHF.

CDR3 in DNA: TGTGCCAGCAGTTTATACGGGACAGATATTGGAAACACCATATATTTT. Protein: CASSLYGTDIGNTIYF. The rearrangement joins TRBV28 to TRBJ1-3; TRBD1 aligns across 7 bases. Trimming at V came to 1 base and at J to 3 bases, leaving 6 bases not matched to a gene. Germline CDR1 and CDR2: MDHEN and SYDVKM. The CDR3 runs to 16 residues.

The chain uses TRBV6-2 or TRBV6-3 and TRBJ2-1; 10 bases fit TRBD2. The trim removed 2 bases at V and 4 bases at J, leaving 5 bases unmatched. Germline CDR1 and CDR2: MNHEY and SVGEGT. The CDR3 length is 16 residues. CDR3 sequence (DNA): TGTGCCAGCAGTTACCTTACTAGCGGGGATTACAATGAGCAGTTCTTC. Protein sequence: CASSYLTSGDYNEQFF.

This clone was seen more than once but under ten times. V and J are TRBV9 and TRBJ1-5, with D hard to call. The CDR3 is made up of 13 amino acids. Between the trimmed V and J ends, which lost 2 bases and 3 bases, there was a span of 6 bases. Per the germline V gene, CDR1 is SGDLS and CDR2 is YYNGEE. CDR3 bases: TGTGCCAGCAGCGTTCGGGACAATCAGCCCCAGCATTTT. Encoded protein: CASSVRDNQPQHF.